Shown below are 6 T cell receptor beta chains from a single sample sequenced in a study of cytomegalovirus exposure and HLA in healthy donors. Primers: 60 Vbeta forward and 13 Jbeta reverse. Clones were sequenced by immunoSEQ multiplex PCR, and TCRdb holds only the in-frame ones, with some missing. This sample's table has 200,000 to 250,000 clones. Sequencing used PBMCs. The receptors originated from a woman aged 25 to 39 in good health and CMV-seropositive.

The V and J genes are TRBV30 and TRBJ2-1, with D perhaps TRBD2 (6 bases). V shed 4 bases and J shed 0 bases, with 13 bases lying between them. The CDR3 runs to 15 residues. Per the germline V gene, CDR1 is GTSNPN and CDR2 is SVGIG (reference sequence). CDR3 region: CAWKLAASSYNEQFF. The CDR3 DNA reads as TGTGCCTGGAAACTAGCCGCGAGCTCCTACAATGAGCAGTTCTTC.

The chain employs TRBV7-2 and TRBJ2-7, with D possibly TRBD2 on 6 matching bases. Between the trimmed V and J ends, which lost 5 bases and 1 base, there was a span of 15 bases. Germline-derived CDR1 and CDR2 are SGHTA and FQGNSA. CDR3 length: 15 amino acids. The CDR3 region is CASSESTGRSYEQYF. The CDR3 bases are TGTGCCAGCAGCGAATCAACGGGGAGGTCCTACGAGCAGTACTTC. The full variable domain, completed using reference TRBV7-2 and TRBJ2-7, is GAGVSQSPSNKVTEKGKDVELRCDPISGHTALYWYRQSLGQGLEFLIYFQGNSAPDKSGLPSDRFSAERTGGSVSTLTIQRTQQEDSAVYLCASSESTGRSYEQYFGPGTRLTVT.

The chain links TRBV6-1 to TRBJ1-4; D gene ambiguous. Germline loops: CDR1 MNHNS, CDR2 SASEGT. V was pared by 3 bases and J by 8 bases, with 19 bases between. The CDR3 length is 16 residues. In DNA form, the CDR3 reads TGTGCCAGCAGTGAGTTTACCGGGATCTCAACGGAAAAACTGTTTTTT. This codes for CASSEFTGISTEKLFF.

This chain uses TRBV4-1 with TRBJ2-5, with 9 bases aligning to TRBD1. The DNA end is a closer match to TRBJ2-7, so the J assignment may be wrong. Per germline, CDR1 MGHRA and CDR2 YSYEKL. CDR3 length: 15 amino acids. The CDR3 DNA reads TGCGCCAGCAGCCTCACGGACAGGGGTAGTAGCGAGCAGTACTTC. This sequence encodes CASSLTDRGSSEQYF.

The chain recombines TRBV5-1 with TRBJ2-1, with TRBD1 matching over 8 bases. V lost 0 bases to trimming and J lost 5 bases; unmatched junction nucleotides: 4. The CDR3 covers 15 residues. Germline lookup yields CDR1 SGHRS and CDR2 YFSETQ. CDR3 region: CASSLGRGLNNEQFF. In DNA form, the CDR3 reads TGCGCCAGCAGCTTGGGCAGGGGGCTTAACAATGAGCAGTTCTTC. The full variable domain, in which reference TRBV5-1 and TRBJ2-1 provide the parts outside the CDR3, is KAGVTQTPRYLIKTRGQQVTLSCSPISGHRSVSWYQQTPGQGLQFLFEYFSETQRNKGNFPGRFSGRQFSNSRSEMNVSTLELGDSALYLCASSLGRGLNNEQFFGPGTRLTVL.

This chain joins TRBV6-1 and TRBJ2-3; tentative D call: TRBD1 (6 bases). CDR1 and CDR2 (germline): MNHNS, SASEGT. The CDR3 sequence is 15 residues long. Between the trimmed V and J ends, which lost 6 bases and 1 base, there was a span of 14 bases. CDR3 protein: CASRDQGRGTDTQYF. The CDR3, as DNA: TGTGCCAGCAGGGATCAGGGGAGAGGCACAGATACGCAGTATTTT.